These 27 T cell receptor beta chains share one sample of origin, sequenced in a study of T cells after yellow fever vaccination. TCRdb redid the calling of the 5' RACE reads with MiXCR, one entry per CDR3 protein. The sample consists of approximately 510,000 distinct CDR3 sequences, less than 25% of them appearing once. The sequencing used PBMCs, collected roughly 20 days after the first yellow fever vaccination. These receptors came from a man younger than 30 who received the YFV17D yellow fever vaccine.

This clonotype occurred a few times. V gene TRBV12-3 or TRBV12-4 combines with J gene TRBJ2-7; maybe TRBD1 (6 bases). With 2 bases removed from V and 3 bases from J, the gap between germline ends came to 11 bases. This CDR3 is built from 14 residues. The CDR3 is CASSLSGADYEQYF. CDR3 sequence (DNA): TGTGCCAGCAGTTTATCAGGGGCGGACTACGAGCAGTACTTC.

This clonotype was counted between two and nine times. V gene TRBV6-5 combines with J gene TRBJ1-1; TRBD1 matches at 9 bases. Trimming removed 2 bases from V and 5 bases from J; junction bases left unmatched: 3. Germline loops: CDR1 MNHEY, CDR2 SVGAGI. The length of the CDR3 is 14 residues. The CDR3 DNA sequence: TGTGCCAGCAGTTACGTCGGACAGGGGACTGAAGCTTTCTTT. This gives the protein CASSYVGQGTEAFF.

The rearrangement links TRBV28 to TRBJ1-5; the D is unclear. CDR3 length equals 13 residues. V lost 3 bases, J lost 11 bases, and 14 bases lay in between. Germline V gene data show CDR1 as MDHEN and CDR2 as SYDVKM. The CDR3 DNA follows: TGTGCCAGCAGTTTGGGAAGGGCCCCGTCCCAGCATTTT. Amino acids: CASSLGRAPSQHF.

CDR3 residues: CASSGPGVYEQYF. DNA for the CDR3: TGTGCCAGCAGCGGTCCCGGGGTCTACGAGCAGTACTTC. V usage is TRBV21-1 and J usage is TRBJ2-7; TRBD1, the table's D call, lacks a check against the DNA. TRBV21-1 is an annotated pseudogene. CDR3 length: 13 amino acids.

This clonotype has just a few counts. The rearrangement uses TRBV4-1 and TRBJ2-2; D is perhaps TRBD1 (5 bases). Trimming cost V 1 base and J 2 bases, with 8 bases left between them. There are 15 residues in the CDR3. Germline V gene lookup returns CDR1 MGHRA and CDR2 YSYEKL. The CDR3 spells CASSQVTENTGELFF. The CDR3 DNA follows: TGCGCCAGCAGCCAAGTGACAGAAAACACCGGGGAGCTGTTTTTT.

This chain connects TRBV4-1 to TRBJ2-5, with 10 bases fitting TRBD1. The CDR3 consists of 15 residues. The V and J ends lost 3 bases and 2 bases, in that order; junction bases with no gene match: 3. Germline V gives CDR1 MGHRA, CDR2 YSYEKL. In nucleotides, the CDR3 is TGCGCCAGCAGCCACAGGGACAGGGGTCAAGAGACCCAGTACTTC. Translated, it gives CASSHRDRGQETQYF.

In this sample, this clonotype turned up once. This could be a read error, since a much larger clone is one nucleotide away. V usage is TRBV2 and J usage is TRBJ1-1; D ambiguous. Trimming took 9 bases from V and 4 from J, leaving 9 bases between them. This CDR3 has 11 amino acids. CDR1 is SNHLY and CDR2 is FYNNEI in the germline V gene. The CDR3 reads CASGKVTEAFF. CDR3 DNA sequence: TGTGCCAGTGGGAAAGTCACTGAAGCTTTCTTT.

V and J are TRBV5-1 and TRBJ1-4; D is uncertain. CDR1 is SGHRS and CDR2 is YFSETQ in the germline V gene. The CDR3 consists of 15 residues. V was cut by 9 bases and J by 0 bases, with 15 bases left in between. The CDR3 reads CATTTGPSTNEKLFF. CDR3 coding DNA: TGCGCCACCACCACCGGGCCATCAACTAATGAAAAACTGTTTTTT.

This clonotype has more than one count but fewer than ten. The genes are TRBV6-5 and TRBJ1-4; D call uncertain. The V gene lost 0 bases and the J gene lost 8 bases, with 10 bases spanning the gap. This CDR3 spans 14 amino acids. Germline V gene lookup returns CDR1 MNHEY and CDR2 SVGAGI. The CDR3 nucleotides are TGTGCCAGCAGTTACTCGACGGGTTTCGAAAAACTGTTTTTT. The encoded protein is CASSYSTGFEKLFF.

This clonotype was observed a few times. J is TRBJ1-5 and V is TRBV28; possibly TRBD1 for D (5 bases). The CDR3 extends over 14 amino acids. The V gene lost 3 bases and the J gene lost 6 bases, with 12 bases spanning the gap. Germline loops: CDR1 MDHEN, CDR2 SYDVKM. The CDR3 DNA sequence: TGTGCCAGCAGTTTTGCCGGGGCGGGTCAGCCCCAGCATTTT. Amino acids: CASSFAGAGQPQHF.

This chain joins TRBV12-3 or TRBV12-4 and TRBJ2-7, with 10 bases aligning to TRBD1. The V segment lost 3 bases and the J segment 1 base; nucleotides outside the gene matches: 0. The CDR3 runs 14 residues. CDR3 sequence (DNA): TGTGCCAGCAGTTTGGACAGGGGGTCCTACGAGCAGTACGTC. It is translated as CASSLDRGSYEQYV.

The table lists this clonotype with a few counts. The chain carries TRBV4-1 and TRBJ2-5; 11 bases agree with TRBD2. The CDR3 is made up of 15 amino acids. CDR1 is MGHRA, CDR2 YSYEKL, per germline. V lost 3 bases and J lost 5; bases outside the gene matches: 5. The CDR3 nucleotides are TGCGCCAGCAGCCACCTAGCGGGGGGCGGTGAGACCCAGTACTTC. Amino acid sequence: CASSHLAGGGETQYF.

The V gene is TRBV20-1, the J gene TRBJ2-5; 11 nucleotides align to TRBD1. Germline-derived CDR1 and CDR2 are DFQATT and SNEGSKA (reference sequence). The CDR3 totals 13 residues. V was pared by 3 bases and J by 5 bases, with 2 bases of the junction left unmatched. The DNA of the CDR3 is TGCAGTGCTAGGGGACAGGGGGTTGAGACCCAGTACTTC. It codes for CSARGQGVETQYF.

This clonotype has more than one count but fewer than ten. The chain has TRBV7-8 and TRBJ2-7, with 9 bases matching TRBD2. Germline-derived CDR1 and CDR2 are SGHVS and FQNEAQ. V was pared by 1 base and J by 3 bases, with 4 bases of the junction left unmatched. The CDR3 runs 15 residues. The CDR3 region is CASSLGLAEIYEQYV. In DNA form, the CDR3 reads TGTGCCAGCAGCTTAGGACTAGCGGAGATCTACGAGCAGTACGTC.

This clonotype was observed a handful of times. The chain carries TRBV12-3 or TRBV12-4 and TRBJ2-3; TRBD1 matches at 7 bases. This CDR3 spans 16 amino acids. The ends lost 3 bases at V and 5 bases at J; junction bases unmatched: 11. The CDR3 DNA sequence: TGTGCCAGCAGTTTTAGGGACAGCCCCCCACAAGATACGCAGTATTTT. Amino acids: CASSFRDSPPQDTQYF.

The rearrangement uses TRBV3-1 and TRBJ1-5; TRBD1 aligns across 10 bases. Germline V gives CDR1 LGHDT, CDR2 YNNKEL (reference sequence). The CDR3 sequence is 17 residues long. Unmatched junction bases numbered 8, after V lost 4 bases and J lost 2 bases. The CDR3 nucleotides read TGTGCCAGCAGCCGAAGCCGGGACAGGGGAGGCAATCAGCCCCAGCATTTT. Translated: CASSRSRDRGGNQPQHF.

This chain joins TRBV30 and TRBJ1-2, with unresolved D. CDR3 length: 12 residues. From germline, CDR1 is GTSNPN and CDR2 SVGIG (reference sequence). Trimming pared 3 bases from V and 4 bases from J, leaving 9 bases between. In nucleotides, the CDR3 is TGTGCCTGGAGAGTATGGGGCTATGGCTACACCTTC. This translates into CAWRVWGYGYTF.

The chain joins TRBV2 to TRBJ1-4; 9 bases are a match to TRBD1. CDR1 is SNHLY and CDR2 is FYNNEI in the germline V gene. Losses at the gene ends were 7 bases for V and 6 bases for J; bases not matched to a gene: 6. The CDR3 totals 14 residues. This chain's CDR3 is CASTGQGGYEKLFF. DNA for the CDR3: TGTGCCAGCACGGGACAGGGTGGCTATGAAAAACTGTTTTTT.

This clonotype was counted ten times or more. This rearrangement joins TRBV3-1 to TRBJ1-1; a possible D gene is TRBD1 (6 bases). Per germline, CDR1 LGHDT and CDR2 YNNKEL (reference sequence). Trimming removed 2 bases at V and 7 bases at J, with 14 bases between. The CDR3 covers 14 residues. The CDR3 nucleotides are TGTGCCAGCAGCCAACTCGAGGGGGGGAATGAAGCTTTCTTT. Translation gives CASSQLEGGNEAFF.

The CDR3 reads CASSSPGTQRSDTQYF. As DNA, the CDR3 is TGTGCCAGCAGTTCCCCCGGGACACAACGTTCAGATACGCAGTATTTT. The chain is built from TRBV5-5 and TRBJ2-3, with D perhaps TRBD1 (6 bases). The germline CDR1 and CDR2 sequences are SGHKS and YYEKEE (reference sequence). Trimming pared 5 bases from V and 4 bases from J, leaving 20 bases between. The CDR3 spans 16 residues.

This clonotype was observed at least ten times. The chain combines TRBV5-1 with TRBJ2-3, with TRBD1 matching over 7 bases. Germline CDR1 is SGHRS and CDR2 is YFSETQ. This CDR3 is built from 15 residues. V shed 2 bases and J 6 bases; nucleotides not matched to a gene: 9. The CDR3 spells CASSFEWDSYDTQYF. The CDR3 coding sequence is TGCGCCAGCAGCTTCGAATGGGACAGCTATGATACGCAGTATTTT.

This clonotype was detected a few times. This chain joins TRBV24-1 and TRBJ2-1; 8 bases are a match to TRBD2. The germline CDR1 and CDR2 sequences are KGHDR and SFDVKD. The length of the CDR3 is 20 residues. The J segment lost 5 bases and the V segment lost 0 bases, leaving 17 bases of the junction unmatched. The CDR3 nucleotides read TGTGCCACCAGTGATTTGCAACTAGCGGATCCCCGAACCGACAACAATGAGCAGTTCTTC. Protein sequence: CATSDLQLADPRTDNNEQFF.

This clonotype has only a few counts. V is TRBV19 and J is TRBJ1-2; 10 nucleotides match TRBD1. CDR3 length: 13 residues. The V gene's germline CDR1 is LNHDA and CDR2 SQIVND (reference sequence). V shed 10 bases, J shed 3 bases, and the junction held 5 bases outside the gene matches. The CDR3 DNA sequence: TGTGCCATTTCGACAGGGGGCTACTATGGCTACACCTTC. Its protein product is CAISTGGYYGYTF.

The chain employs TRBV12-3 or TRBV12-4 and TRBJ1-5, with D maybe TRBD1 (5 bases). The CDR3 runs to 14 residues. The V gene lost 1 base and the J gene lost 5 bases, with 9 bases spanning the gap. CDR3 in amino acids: CASSLDRRHQPQHF. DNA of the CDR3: TGTGCCAGCAGTTTAGACAGGAGACATCAGCCCCAGCATTTT.

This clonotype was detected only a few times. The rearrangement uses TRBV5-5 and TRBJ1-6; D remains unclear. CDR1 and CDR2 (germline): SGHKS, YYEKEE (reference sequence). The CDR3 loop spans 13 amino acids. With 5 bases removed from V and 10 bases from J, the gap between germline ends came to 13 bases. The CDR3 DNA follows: TGTGCCAGCAGAATCGACCCCAAATCACCCCTCCACTTT. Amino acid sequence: CASRIDPKSPLHF. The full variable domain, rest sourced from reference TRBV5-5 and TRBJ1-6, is DAGVTQSPTHLIKTRGQQVTLRCSPISGHKSVSWYQQVLGQGPQFIFQYYEKEERGRGNFPDRFSARQFPNYSSELNVNALLLGDSALYLCASRIDPKSPLHFGNGTRLTVT.

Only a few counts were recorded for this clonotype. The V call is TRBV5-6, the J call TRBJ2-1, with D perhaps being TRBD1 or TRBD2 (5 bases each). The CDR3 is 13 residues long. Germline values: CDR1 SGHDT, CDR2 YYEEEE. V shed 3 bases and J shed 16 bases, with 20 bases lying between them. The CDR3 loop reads CASSSRDQSEEFF. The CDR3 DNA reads TGTGCCAGCAGCTCCCGGGACCAGTCGGAGGAATTCTTC.

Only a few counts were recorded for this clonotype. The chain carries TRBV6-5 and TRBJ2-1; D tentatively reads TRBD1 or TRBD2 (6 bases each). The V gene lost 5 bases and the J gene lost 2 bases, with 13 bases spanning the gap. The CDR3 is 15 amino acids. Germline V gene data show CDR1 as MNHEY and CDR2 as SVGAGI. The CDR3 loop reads CASSPSGAAYNEQFF. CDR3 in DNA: TGTGCCAGCAGTCCCTCGGGGGCGGCCTACAATGAGCAGTTCTTC.